The 20 T cell receptor beta chains reported below all come from one sample, sequenced in a study of cytomegalovirus exposure and HLA in healthy donors. It was with 60 Vbeta and 13 Jbeta primers that the PCR ran. Data came from immunoSEQ multiplex PCR; TCRdb stores just in-frame clones and leaves some out. This sample's table has some 200,000 clones. Specimen: PBMCs. The receptors were gathered from a woman younger than 30 in good health and CMV-seropositive.

The rearrangement links TRBV6-1 to TRBJ1-2; TRBD1 might be the D (5 bases). In germline, CDR1 is MNHNS, CDR2 SASEGT. V shed 7 bases and J shed 2 bases, with 11 bases lying between them. This CDR3 region has 13 residues. CDR3 region: CASKQTDNYGYTF. DNA of the CDR3: TGTGCCAGCAAACAGACAGACAACTATGGCTACACCTTC.

The genes are TRBV14 and TRBJ2-3; 14 nucleotides match TRBD2. Germline V gene data show CDR1 as SGHDN and CDR2 as FVKESK. The J segment lost 4 bases and the V segment lost 1 base, leaving 7 bases of the junction unmatched. This CDR3 spans 18 amino acids. CDR3 in amino acids: CASSQGRTSGRWADTQYF. CDR3 nucleotide sequence: TGTGCCAGCAGCCAAGGCCGGACTAGCGGGAGGTGGGCAGATACGCAGTATTTT.

The gene calls are TRBV10-1 and TRBJ1-1; D may be TRBD1 (6 bases). CDR3 length: 13 residues. Trimming removed 10 bases from V and 2 bases from J, with 14 bases in between. From germline, CDR1 is WNHNN and CDR2 SYGVQD (reference sequence). The CDR3 sequence is CANPGQPNTEAFF. The CDR3 DNA reads TGCGCCAACCCTGGACAGCCAAACACTGAAGCTTTCTTT.

On this clone itself: An end of the junction differs from the germline gene, which may be a read error. The rearrangement uses TRBV5-1 and TRBJ1-5; perhaps TRBD1 as D (6 bases). From germline, CDR1 is SGHRS and CDR2 YFSETQ. The CDR3 consists of 17 residues. The CDR3 loop reads CASGLAPSDRSNQPQHF. The DNA for the CDR3 is TGCGCCAGCGGCTTGGCTCCCTCAGACAGGAGCAATCAGCCCCAGCATTTT.

V usage is TRBV5-4 and J usage is TRBJ1-5, with D unclear. The CDR3 runs to 12 residues. CDR1 SGHNT and CDR2 YYREEE come from the germline V gene (reference sequence). V lost 2 bases and J lost 4, with 4 bases in between. The CDR3 DNA reads TGTGCCAGCAGCTTTAATAATCAGCCCCAGCATTTT. It codes for CASSFNNQPQHF. The variable domain in full, completed from reference TRBV5-4 and TRBJ1-5, reads ETGVTQSPTHLIKTRGQQVTLRCSSQSGHNTVSWYQQALGQGPQFIFQYYREEENGRGNFPPRFSGLQFPNYSSELNVNALELDDSALYLCASSFNNQPQHFGDGTRLSIL.

The chain combines TRBV20-1 with TRBJ1-1; D unresolved. Germline V CDR1 and CDR2: DFQATT, SNEGSKA (reference sequence). The V and J ends lost 3 bases and 9 bases respectively, with 11 bases between them. This CDR3 region has 11 residues. The CDR3 sequence: CSARVEGKAFF. The CDR3 DNA follows: TGCAGTGCTAGGGTGGAGGGAAAAGCTTTCTTT.

This chain connects TRBV13 to TRBJ2-5; TRBD2 aligns across 8 bases. The CDR3 runs 15 residues. The germline V gene has CDR1 PRHDT and CDR2 FYEKMQ (reference sequence). The J segment lost 4 bases and the V segment lost 5 bases, leaving 9 bases of the junction unmatched. Here the CDR3 reads CASSPPGGPGETQYF. The DNA of the CDR3 is TGTGCCAGCAGCCCTCCGGGAGGGCCGGGAGAGACCCAGTACTTC.

CDR3 region: CASSFMGRTEAFF. CDR3 DNA sequence: TGTGCCAGCAGTTTCATGGGGCGAACTGAAGCTTTCTTT. V usage is TRBV27 and J usage is TRBJ1-1; maybe TRBD1 (5 bases). The germline V gene has CDR1 MNHEY and CDR2 SMNVEV (reference sequence). Between the trimmed V and J ends, which lost 3 bases and 5 bases, there was a span of 10 bases. The CDR3 runs 13 residues.

The chain combines TRBV2 with TRBJ2-7; the D gene is possibly TRBD2 (6 bases). Between the trimmed V and J ends, which lost 7 bases and 2 bases, there was a span of 12 bases. The germline V gene encodes CDR1 SNHLY and CDR2 FYNNEI. The CDR3 consists of 13 residues. This CDR3 reads CASIGAGTYEQYF. For the CDR3, the DNA is TGTGCCAGCATCGGGGCGGGGACCTACGAGCAGTACTTC.

The CDR3 bases are TGTGCCAGCAGTGGTGGACAGTCATGGTGGGTCTACGAGCAGTACTTC. Translation gives CASSGGQSWWVYEQYF. The genes are TRBV6-1 and TRBJ2-5; D is possibly TRBD1 (6 bases). The end of the DNA aligns better with TRBJ2-7, so the J call may be wrong. This CDR3 region has 16 residues. Germline-derived CDR1 and CDR2 are MNHNS and SASEGT.

The chain employs TRBV29-1 and TRBJ2-2; D remains ambiguous. CDR1 and CDR2 from the germline V gene are SQVTM and ANQGSEA. There are 13 residues in the CDR3. CDR3 amino acids: CCSSTTNTGELFF. In nucleotides, the CDR3 is TGCTGTTCCTCCACTACCAACACCGGGGAGCTGTTTTTT.

J is TRBJ2-7 and V is TRBV7-2; the match to TRBD1 covers 7 bases. The J segment lost 3 bases and the V segment lost 1 base, leaving 3 bases of the junction unmatched. CDR3 size: 14 residues. Germline V gene data show CDR1 as SGHTA and CDR2 as FQGNSA. For the CDR3, the DNA is TGTGCCAGCAGCTTAGGACAGGGTGTCTACGAGCAGTACTTC. Amino acid sequence: CASSLGQGVYEQYF.

Turning to this clone: Other nucleotide sequences from this sample produce the same CDR3. The genes are TRBV7-2 and TRBJ1-1, with 7 bases aligning to TRBD1. Germline CDR1 is SGHTA and CDR2 is FQGNSA. The CDR3 is 14 amino acids. V gave up 5 bases and J gave up 1 base; unmatched junction bases: 4. The CDR3 region is CASSPRTGNTEAFF. CDR3 DNA: TGTGCCAGCAGCCCGAGGACAGGGAACACTGAAGCTTTCTTT. Looking up the rest from reference TRBV7-2 and TRBJ1-1 gives the full variable domain: GAGVSQSPSNKVTEKGKDVELRCDPISGHTALYWYRQSLGQGLEFLIYFQGNSAPDKSGLPSDRFSAERTGGSVSTLTIQRTQQEDSAVYLCASSPRTGNTEAFFGQGTRLTVV.

The chain combines TRBV7-2 with TRBJ1-2; 8 nucleotides line up with TRBD1. CDR1 is SGHTA, CDR2 FQGNSA, per germline. V dropped 5 bases and J dropped 4; count of bases not matched to a gene: 9. The CDR3 covers 15 residues. CDR3 sequence reads: CASSATGDGIYGYTF. The CDR3 DNA sequence: TGTGCCAGCAGCGCGACAGGGGACGGAATCTATGGCTACACCTTC.

This chain connects TRBV27 to TRBJ1-6; 7 nucleotides align to TRBD1. This CDR3 has 13 residues. V trimming: 8 bases; J trimming: 8 bases; junction bases outside the gene matches: 6. Germline V CDR1 and CDR2: MNHEY, SMNVEV (reference sequence). CDR3: CASGQGVYSPLHF. The DNA of the CDR3 is TGTGCCAGCGGTCAGGGGGTGTATTCACCCCTCCACTTT.

The V and J genes are TRBV4-2 and TRBJ1-2; D is unclear. Looked up from germline, CDR1 is LGHNA and CDR2 is YNFKEQ. V was trimmed by 0 bases and J by 3 bases, leaving 11 bases between them. CDR3 length: 15 residues. CDR3 sequence (DNA): TGTGCCAGCAGCCAAGATCCTTCTACCGACTATGGCTACACCTTC. It specifies CASSQDPSTDYGYTF.

V is TRBV27 and J is TRBJ1-1; D is perhaps TRBD1 (5 bases). Trimming removed 6 bases from V and 6 bases from J, with 14 bases in between. Germline lookup yields CDR1 MNHEY and CDR2 SMNVEV (reference sequence). The CDR3 length is 13 residues. The CDR3 here is CASSTPEGAEAFF. The CDR3 coding sequence is TGTGCCAGCAGCACTCCAGAAGGGGCTGAAGCTTTCTTT.

V is TRBV11-2 and J is TRBJ2-1; TRBD2 matches 10 bases. Germline V gene lookup returns CDR1 SGHAT and CDR2 FQNNGV. The CDR3 runs 17 residues. Trimming cost V 3 bases and J 8 bases; bases outside gene matches: 13. CDR3 region: CASSFQLAGGGVDEQFF. CDR3 DNA: TGTGCCAGCAGCTTCCAATTAGCGGGGGGCGGGGTGGATGAGCAGTTCTTC.

This chain joins TRBV7-9 and TRBJ2-2; 7 bases are shared with TRBD1. From germline, CDR1 is SEHNR and CDR2 FQNEAQ (reference sequence). The V segment lost 5 bases and the J segment 3 bases; nucleotides outside the gene matches: 6. The CDR3 is 15 residues long. CDR3 bases: TGTGCCAGCAGCCCGCGGACAGGTTACACCGGGGAGCTGTTTTTT. The encoded protein is CASSPRTGYTGELFF.

The chain has TRBV4-3 and TRBJ1-3, with D possibly being TRBD1 (5 bases). This CDR3 has 15 residues. The germline V gene has CDR1 LGHNA and CDR2 YSLEER. V lost 1 base and J 7 bases, leaving 14 bases between the germline ends. The CDR3 DNA follows: TGCGCCAGCAGCCAAGGGGGCGGTGCCGTTAACACCATATATTTT. Translated, it gives CASSQGGGAVNTIYF.